This is a list of T cell receptor beta chains from one sample in a study of chemoradiotherapy in HPV16-positive cancers. The data were produced by immunoSEQ multiplex PCR, yet TCRdb's version contains in-frame clones alone and is incomplete. The sample comprises about 53,000 clones, about 92% of which are singletons, and under 3.5% rests with the top ten. This specimen was blood, taken from a patient who underwent chemoradiotherapy. The receptors were sampled from a human donor with HPV-associated anogenital cancer. The CDR3 runs from the conserved cysteine through the conserved F or W. The D gene is left open where the match is weak. Clone size is stated in some rows and not others, as once, few, many or a class when expanded.

cdr3_nt,cdr3_aa,v_call,clone_size,d_call,j_call
TGTGCCAGCAGCCCCCCGGGCGGTTCCTACAATGAGCAGTTCTTC,CASSPPGGSYNEQFF,TRBV7-9,NA,NA,TRBJ2-1
TGTGCCAGCAGCTTAAGGGACATAACTGAAGCTTTCTTT,CASSLRDITEAFF,TRBV7-9,once,NA,TRBJ1-1
TGTGCCAGCAGCGAACAGGGTGCTAACACTGAAGCTTTCTTT,CASSEQGANTEAFF,TRBV7-6,NA,NA,TRBJ1-1
TGTGCCAGCAGCTCTCCCCACAATGAGCAGTTCTTC,CASSSPHNEQFF,TRBV7-2,NA,NA,TRBJ2-1
TGCAGCGTTGAAGCGGGGGACGGTTGGGACGAGCAGTACTTC,CSVEAGDGWDEQYF,TRBV29-1,NA,NA,TRBJ2-7
TGTGCCAGCAGCACAGGGATGTCGGGCACTGAAGCTTTCTTT,CASSTGMSGTEAFF,TRBV19,once,NA,TRBJ1-1
TGTGCCAGCAGCCCCCGCCCAGCGTCAGGCGACAATGAGCAGTTCTTC,CASSPRPASGDNEQFF,TRBV7-3,NA,NA,TRBJ2-1
TGTGCCTGGGATAATACAGGGAATCAGCCCCAGCATTTT,CAWDNTGNQPQHF,TRBV30,NA,NA,TRBJ1-5
TGTGCCAGCAGTTACGCAGCGGGAGGGTCGGGGGAGCTGTTTTTT,CASSYAAGGSGELFF,TRBV6-5,NA,TRBD2,TRBJ2-2
TGTGCCAGCAGTTTGGACAGGGGCAGTGGGGAGCCCCAGCATTTT,CASSLDRGSGEPQHF,TRBV6-6,NA,TRBD1,TRBJ1-5
TGTGCCAGCAGTTTCACAGGGGGCGGCTATGGCTACACCTTC,CASSFTGGGYGYTF,TRBV6-5,once,TRBD1,TRBJ1-2
TGTGCCAGCAGCTTGGAGGGTGGGGGCACAGATACGCAGTATTTT,CASSLEGGGTDTQYF,TRBV5-8,NA,NA,TRBJ2-3
TGTGCCAGCCAGGTGACTGGGGCCAACGTCCTGACTTTC,CASQVTGANVLTF,TRBV19,NA,NA,TRBJ2-6
TGTGCCAGCAGCTCAGACAGGGGGCACTACGAGCAGTACTTC,CASSSDRGHYEQYF,TRBV7-3,NA,TRBD1,TRBJ2-7
TGTGCCAGCAGCTTGGGTGGAATCGCCTTCTATGGCTACACCTTC,CASSLGGIAFYGYTF,TRBV5-5,NA,NA,TRBJ1-2
TGTGCCAGTAAAAGAGGGCGGGAACCCGCGAACACCGGGGAGCTGTTTTTT,CASKRGREPANTGELFF,TRBV19,NA,NA,TRBJ2-2
TGTGCCTCTAAAGGGGCCGAGGTGAACACTGAAGCTTTCTTT,CASKGAEVNTEAFF,TRBV6-1,NA,NA,TRBJ1-1
TGCAGCGTCGGGACAGGGGCTAACTATGGCTACACCTTC,CSVGTGANYGYTF,TRBV29-1,NA,TRBD1,TRBJ1-2
TGTGCCAGCAGCTCGGGACTAGCGGTGAGCTCCTACAATGAGCAGTTCTTC,CASSSGLAVSSYNEQFF,TRBV7-2,NA,TRBD2,TRBJ2-1
TGTGCCACTGAGTCTGGGGCCGGCGGAAGCGAGCAGTACTTC,CATESGAGGSEQYF,TRBV19,NA,NA,TRBJ2-7
TGTGCCAGCAGCGTGACTACGGCAAATGAGCAGTTCTTC,CASSVTTANEQFF,TRBV9,NA,NA,TRBJ2-1
TGTGCCTGGAGTGTATACGGAAGACTTCAAGAGACCCAGTACTTC,CAWSVYGRLQETQYF,TRBV30,NA,NA,TRBJ2-5
TGCGCCAGCAGCCAAACGCTAGCGGGAGGCTACGAGCAGTACTTC,CASSQTLAGGYEQYF,TRBV4-1,NA,TRBD2,TRBJ2-7
TGCGCCAGCAGTTGGACAGGGGGTCGCAATCAGCCCCAGCATTTT,CASSWTGGRNQPQHF,TRBV10-2,NA,TRBD1,TRBJ1-5
TGTGCCAGCAGCTCCCCCGGGCCTAACACCGGGGAGCTGTTTTTT,CASSSPGPNTGELFF,TRBV5-4,NA,NA,TRBJ2-2
TGTGCCAGCAGCTCCGGGACTAGCAAGTACGAGCAGTACTTC,CASSSGTSKYEQYF,TRBV7-2,NA,TRBD2,TRBJ2-7
TGTGCCTGGAGGAAAACTAGCGGGATGTACAATGAGCAGTTCTTC,CAWRKTSGMYNEQFF,TRBV30,NA,TRBD2,TRBJ2-1
TGTGCCAGCAGTAAGAAAGTTAGGGGCTATGGCTACACCTTC,CASSKKVRGYGYTF,TRBV5-6,NA,NA,TRBJ1-2
TGTGCCAGCGGGGGACTAGCGGAAGAGACCCAGTACTTC,CASGGLAEETQYF,TRBV2,NA,TRBD2,TRBJ2-5
TGTGCCAGCAGCCGGGCGGTGGACCAGCCCCAGCATTTT,CASSRAVDQPQHF,TRBV5-4,NA,NA,TRBJ1-5
TGCGCCAGCGGGGGCCGGGAGGGTTACGAGCAGTACTTC,CASGGREGYEQYF,TRBV5-1,NA,TRBD2,TRBJ2-7
TGTGCCAGCTCACCCCAGGAATCCCTAAATGAAAAACTGTTTTTT,CASSPQESLNEKLFF,TRBV18,NA,NA,TRBJ1-4
TGTGCCAGCAGCACGACAGGACGGCTAGGGAATGAAAAACTGTTTTTT,CASSTTGRLGNEKLFF,TRBV7-2,NA,NA,TRBJ1-4
TGTGCCAGCAGCTTATTTGCGGGAATAGCCAAAAACATTCAGTACTTC,CASSLFAGIAKNIQYF,TRBV7-2,NA,NA,TRBJ2-4
TGTGCCATCAGTTTCACCGCGGGAACGCAGTATTTT,CAISFTAGTQYF,TRBV10-3,NA,NA,TRBJ2-3
TGTGCCAGCAGTGTTGGTCTGCAGGAGACCCAGTACTTC,CASSVGLQETQYF,TRBV2,once,NA,TRBJ2-5
TGTGCCAGCAGTTTAGTGCATAGCAATCAGCCCCAGCATTTT,CASSLVHSNQPQHF,TRBV27,NA,NA,TRBJ1-5
TGTGCCAGCAGCTTGGGGACAGGGCTCGACAATGAGCAGTTCTTC,CASSLGTGLDNEQFF,TRBV14,NA,TRBD1,TRBJ2-1
TGTGCCAGCCGGGAGGTTAGTGGGGGCCCCCTGCAGGGCTACACCTTC,CASREVSGGPLQGYTF,TRBV28,NA,NA,TRBJ1-2
TGTGCCAGCAGCCGCCTAGCAGGGAACTATGGCTACACCTTC,CASSRLAGNYGYTF,TRBV7-8,NA,NA,TRBJ1-2
TGTGCCACCAGCAGAGCCCAGGGCCCAGAGACCCAGTACTTC,CATSRAQGPETQYF,TRBV15,NA,NA,TRBJ2-5
TGTGCCACCAGCAGAGGTGGGGTTGTAATGTACGAGCAGTACTTC,CATSRGGVVMYEQYF,TRBV15,NA,NA,TRBJ2-7
TGTGCCAGCAGCTCACGGGCGGGGGGCAGCTCCTACGAGCAGTACTTC,CASSSRAGGSSYEQYF,TRBV7-2,NA,TRBD2,TRBJ2-7
TGTGCCAGTAGTATGGCTGGGGGCAATCAGCCCCAGCATTTT,CASSMAGGNQPQHF,TRBV19,NA,NA,TRBJ1-5
TGTGCCAGCGCCAGGGAAGAATCTGGAAACACCATATATTTT,CASAREESGNTIYF,TRBV6-1,NA,NA,TRBJ1-3
TGTGCCAGCAGCTTGGGTGTCAGTGCCGGAGGGGGATCACCCCTCCACTTT,CASSLGVSAGGGSPLHF,TRBV5-6,NA,NA,TRBJ1-6
TGTGCCAGCAGCTTGGGGACAGTTATGAACACTGAAGCTTTCTTT,CASSLGTVMNTEAFF,TRBV5-6,NA,NA,TRBJ1-1
TGTGCCTGGGGGACGGGGAGCGGCTATGGCTACACCTTC,CAWGTGSGYGYTF,TRBV7-2,NA,NA,TRBJ1-2
TGTGCCAGTACACAGGGTAACACCGGGGAGCTGTTTTTT,CASTQGNTGELFF,TRBV19,once,NA,TRBJ2-2
TGTGCCAGCAGCTCGCTCCGGGACAGGGTCTACGAGCAGTACTTC,CASSSLRDRVYEQYF,TRBV5-4,NA,TRBD1,TRBJ2-7
TGTGCCTGGAGTCAGCAGAGGATCGGCTACACCTTC,CAWSQQRIGYTF,TRBV30,NA,NA,TRBJ1-2
TGTGCCAGCAGCGTGAAAGGTGAGCGGACTGAAGCTTTCTTT,CASSVKGERTEAFF,TRBV7-8,NA,NA,TRBJ1-1
TGTGCCAGCAGCCCCTATGATTCCGCCCCCCCTAATGAGCAGTTCTTC,CASSPYDSAPPNEQFF,TRBV5-6,once,NA,TRBJ2-1
TGTGCCAGCAGAGGAGGAACCTATGGCTACACCTTC,CASRGGTYGYTF,TRBV6-6,once,NA,TRBJ1-2